Below, 5 T cell receptor beta chains from the same sample are listed, as sequenced in a study of blood T cells in healthy people across ages. Next came a second PCR, run for about 7 to 12 cycles, which used a sample-barcoded 5' primer along with a J-beta primer mix. MiXCR, run by TCRdb on the 5' RACE reads, gives a single entry per CDR3 protein. The data show around 1,000,000 distinct CDR3 sequences, about 25% seen once. The data also belong to a second study, concerning T cells of mothers and their children.

The sequencing sample was made of blood. Receptor source: a girl aged 2-10 years in good health.

This clonotype has a handful of counts. This chain connects TRBV12-3 or TRBV12-4 to TRBJ1-6; no firm D call. The V end was cut by 5 bases, the J end by 14 bases, with 13 bases between. The CDR3 has 12 amino acids. The CDR3 DNA reads TGTGCCAGCAGTCCGAACGGAGTCGCCCTCCACTTT. Encoded protein: CASSPNGVALHF.

The chain couples TRBV29-1 to TRBJ1-1; D gene unclear. In germline, CDR1 is SQVTM, CDR2 ANQGSEA. Trimming took 4 bases from V and 1 from J, leaving 10 bases between them. The CDR3 covers 13 residues. In nucleotides, the CDR3 is TGCAGCGTTGCGGGCAGACAGAACACTGAAGCTTTCTTT. Residues: CSVAGRQNTEAFF.

This chain joins TRBV7-2 and TRBJ2-2; TRBD2 matches at 7 bases. CDR3 size: 14 residues. Losses at the gene ends were 8 bases for V and 4 bases for J; bases not matched to a gene: 7. Germline CDR1 reads SGHTA; CDR2 reads FQGNSA. Written as DNA, the CDR3 is TGTGCCAGCGGTAGGGGAGGGGTCACCGGGGAGCTGTTTTTT. Its translation: CASGRGGVTGELFF.

Remarks on this clonotype: One end of the junction fails to match germline, which may point to a read error. This rearrangement joins TRBV9 to TRBJ2-3; D remains ambiguous. Germline-derived CDR1 and CDR2 are SGDLS and YYNGEE. The CDR3 is made up of 12 amino acids. The CDR3 DNA is TGTGCCAGCAGCGTAGGAGCAGATACGCAGTGTTTT. Its translation is CASSVGADTQCF.

The table lists this clonotype with a few counts. The genes are TRBV24-1 and TRBJ2-5, with TRBD1 matching 7 bases. Trimming took 2 bases from V and 5 from J; bases not matched to a gene: 10. The length of the CDR3 is 16 residues. Germline V gene lookup returns CDR1 KGHDR and CDR2 SFDVKD. The CDR3 bases are TGTGCCACCAGTGATTCGGGGACAGCCGGCCGGGAGACCCAGTACTTC. This translates into CATSDSGTAGRETQYF.